This T cell receptor (beta chain) was sequenced for a study of shared clonotypes between healthy human individuals. Study-wide results and caveats: Sampling covered blood only; tissue repertoires likely differ. Shared clonotypes across all four donors exceeded non-shared ones in generation probability. Rarefaction demonstrated incomplete sorted-subset sequencing despite large depth. Naive subsets usually exceeded memory subsets in estimated richness.

Terminally differentiated effector memory CD45RA+ cells were excluded from the naive CD8 cells, which were CD45RO-negative and positively selected for CCR7. Clones were sequenced by immunoSEQ multiplex PCR, and TCRdb holds only the in-frame ones, with some missing. The table lists 2 million to 2.5 million clones, 93% of them singletons. The germline V gene has CDR1 SQVTM and CDR2 ANQGSEA. This CDR3 has 14 residues. V shed 6 bases and J shed 3 bases, with 15 bases lying between them. As concerns this clone: Antigen unknown.

This rearrangement joins TRBV29-1 to TRBJ2-1, with D tentatively TRBD1 or TRBD2 (6 bases each). Sequencing was performed on naive CD8+ T cells from PBMCs. This clonotype was sampled from a man aged 18 to 30 in good health. Some clones in this sample may be carry-over from other donors' samples. The CDR3: CSVEGGVDYNEQFF. CDR3 coding DNA: TGCAGCGTGGAGGGGGGCGTCGACTACAATGAGCAGTTCTTC.